These 23 T cell receptor beta chains were all obtained from the same sample, sequenced in a study of T-cell reconstitution after alpha-beta-depleted transplantation in children. Using unique molecular identifiers, the investigators prepared the TCRbeta library. From the PCR reads, TCRdb called clonotypes with MiXCR, one entry per CDR3 protein. Among fewer than 500,000 distinct CDR3 sequences listed, 43% were seen once. The sequencing used PBMCs, collected before TCRalphabeta/CD19-depleted stem cell transplant. These receptors were collected from a girl aged 2 to 9 with aplastic anemia, due to receive a stem cell transplant.

This clonotype has ten or more counts. The rearrangement links TRBV2 to TRBJ1-1; 11 bases match TRBD1. Germline V gene lookup returns CDR1 SNHLY and CDR2 FYNNEI. After removal of 7 bases from V and 5 bases from J, the junction contained 6 bases not matched to a gene. This CDR3 region has 14 residues. The CDR3 spells CASMRTGGITEAFF. CDR3 nucleotides: TGTGCCAGCATGAGGACAGGGGGCATTACTGAAGCTTTCTTT.

This chain connects TRBV20-1 to TRBJ2-7, with D perhaps TRBD2 (5 bases). This CDR3 spans 14 amino acids. V lost 1 base and J 0 bases, leaving 10 bases between the germline ends. Germline V gives CDR1 DFQATT, CDR2 SNEGSKA (reference sequence). CDR3 DNA sequence: TGCAGTGCTAGAGCGGACTGGAACTCCTACGAGCAGTACTTC. It specifies CSARADWNSYEQYF.

The chain couples TRBV29-1 to TRBJ2-5; D gene uncertain. The CDR3 is 9 residues long. V was cut by 8 bases and J by 1 base, with 2 bases left in between. The germline V gene encodes CDR1 SQVTM and CDR2 ANQGSEA. Here the CDR3 reads CSPQETQYF. The CDR3 nucleotides read TGCAGCCCCCAAGAGACCCAGTACTTC.

This clonotype has more than one count but fewer than ten. The chain joins TRBV29-1 to TRBJ2-5; a weak D match, TRBD1 (5 bases). Germline V gene lookup returns CDR1 SQVTM and CDR2 ANQGSEA. Trimming shortened V by 3 bases and J by 4 bases, and 15 bases separated the two germline ends. This CDR3 region has 14 residues. The CDR3 bases are TGCAGCGTTGAGGGTGGGGCAGGGCGAGAGACCCAGTACTTC. It codes for CSVEGGAGRETQYF.

This clonotype was seen a few times. V gene TRBV28 combines with J gene TRBJ1-4; 9 nucleotides match TRBD1. This CDR3 spans 14 amino acids. The trim removed 6 bases at V and 7 bases at J, leaving 6 bases unmatched. CDR1 MDHEN and CDR2 SYDVKM come from the germline V gene. The CDR3 region has the DNA TGTGCCAGCAGACAGACAGGGGGACCTGAAAAACTGTTTTTT. This codes for CASRQTGGPEKLFF.

This sequence joins TRBV25-1 and TRBJ1-5; D remains ambiguous. V lost 1 base to trimming and J lost 7 bases, with 14 bases between them. Germline loops: CDR1 MGHDK, CDR2 SYGVNS. This CDR3 is 15 amino acids long. This CDR3 is CASSESWGGGQPQHF. Here the CDR3 DNA reads TGTGCCAGCAGTGAATCGTGGGGAGGAGGACAGCCCCAGCATTTT.

This clonotype was observed at least ten times. The gene calls are TRBV20-1 and TRBJ2-5, with D tentatively TRBD1 or TRBD2 (6 bases each). V gave up 7 bases and J gave up 4 bases, with 16 bases separating them. Germline values: CDR1 DFQATT, CDR2 SNEGSKA (reference sequence). The CDR3 is 13 amino acids. In DNA form, the CDR3 reads TGCAGTGGGTCGGGAGAGGGGGGAGAGACCCAGTACTTC. It codes for CSGSGEGGETQYF.

This clonotype was detected ten times or more. Written as DNA, the CDR3 is TGTGCCAGCAGCCGTGTACCGACAGGGGTAGAGACCCAGTACTTC. As protein: CASSRVPTGVETQYF. J is TRBJ2-5 and V is TRBV7-2, with TRBD1 matching over 8 bases. CDR1 is SGHTA, CDR2 FQGNSA, per germline. V lost 5 bases and J lost 4; bases outside the gene matches: 9. This CDR3 is built from 15 residues. The full variable domain, its missing parts supplied by reference TRBV7-2 and TRBJ2-5, is GAGVSQSPSNKVTEKGKDVELRCDPISGHTALYWYRQSLGQGLEFLIYFQGNSAPDKSGLPSDRFSAERTGGSVSTLTIQRTQQEDSAVYLCASSRVPTGVETQYFGPGTRLLVL.

This sequence joins TRBV12-3 or TRBV12-4 and TRBJ2-3, with a weak D call TRBD2 (6 bases). CDR3 length equals 16 residues. Trimming took off 3 bases at V and 5 bases at J, with 18 bases between the two ends. DNA for the CDR3: TGTGCCAGCAGTTTGACTAGAGGCTCTAAAGGAGATACGCAGTATTTT. The encoded protein is CASSLTRGSKGDTQYF.

This clonotype was found many times. One junction end does not reproduce the germline sequence, and a read error may be involved. The V call is TRBV7-7, the J call TRBJ2-5; no reliable D call. CDR1 and CDR2 (germline): SSHAT, FNYEAQ (reference sequence). This CDR3 spans 15 amino acids. The CDR3 DNA sequence: TGTGCTAGCAGCTTACTTAGATTGAGCCAAGAGACCCAGTACTTC. Residues: CASSLLRLSQETQYF.

The chain carries TRBV20-1 and TRBJ2-5; 7 bases match TRBD2. The CDR3 is 14 amino acids. Germline V gene lookup returns CDR1 DFQATT and CDR2 SNEGSKA (reference sequence). Trimming cost V 0 bases and J 4 bases; bases outside gene matches: 5. Here the CDR3 reads CSARDYGGTETQYF. CDR3 in DNA: TGCAGTGCTAGAGATTACGGGGGGACAGAGACCCAGTACTTC.

The gene calls are TRBV12-3 or TRBV12-4 and TRBJ2-2; no clear D gene. The CDR3 covers 19 residues. V lost 8 bases to trimming and J lost 0 bases, with 25 bases between them. CDR3 coding DNA: TGTGCCAGCCCAAAGCCGCTAGTATGGCCCCCGACGAACACCGGGGAGCTGTTTTTT. This sequence encodes CASPKPLVWPPTNTGELFF.

The table lists this clonotype with a few counts. The rearrangement joins TRBV7-2 to TRBJ2-7; 9 bases are shared with TRBD1. This CDR3 is 16 amino acids long. The germline gives CDR1 SGHTA, CDR2 FQGNSA. With 5 bases clipped from V and 4 bases from J, the junction kept 12 bases outside the gene matches. CDR3 sequence (DNA): TGTGCCAGCAGCCTACGACTGGGACAGGGTGGGTACGAGCAGTACTTC. Residues: CASSLRLGQGGYEQYF.

This clonotype has a handful of counts. This rearrangement joins TRBV20-1 to TRBJ2-3; 7 bases fit TRBD1. Trimming cost V 4 bases and J 2 bases; bases outside gene matches: 6. The CDR3 is 14 amino acids. Germline CDR1 is DFQATT and CDR2 is SNEGSKA (reference sequence). This chain's CDR3 is CSANDRVDTDTQYF. CDR3 coding DNA: TGCAGTGCTAACGACAGGGTGGACACAGATACGCAGTATTTT.

The chain combines TRBV6-1 with TRBJ1-1; D might be TRBD1 (5 bases). Looked up from germline, CDR1 is MNHNS and CDR2 is SASEGT. V lost 7 bases and J lost 2, with 14 bases in between. The CDR3 is 14 amino acids. The CDR3 DNA sequence: TGTGCCAGCAAGCGGGACGGAACAAACACTGAAGCTTTCTTT. Amino acid sequence: CASKRDGTNTEAFF.

The gene calls are TRBV2 and TRBJ2-1, with TRBD1 as a possible D gene (5 bases). There are 14 residues in the CDR3. Germline CDR1 reads SNHLY; CDR2 reads FYNNEI. With 8 bases removed from V and 0 bases from J, the gap between germline ends came to 11 bases. Written as DNA, the CDR3 is TGTGCCAGCCAACGACAGCTCTCCTACAATGAGCAGTTCTTC. Its protein product is CASQRQLSYNEQFF.

The chain uses TRBV5-5 and TRBJ2-5, with 8 positions matching TRBD2. Losses at the gene ends were 0 bases for V and 7 bases for J; bases not matched to a gene: 2. Germline V gene data show CDR1 as SGHKS and CDR2 as YYEKEE (reference sequence). This CDR3 has 13 amino acids. The CDR3 is CASSLGLAPTQYF. The CDR3 DNA reads TGTGCCAGCAGCTTGGGACTAGCGCCGACCCAGTACTTC.

The CDR3 is CASAETVLDNEQFF. The CDR3 DNA reads as TGCGCCAGCGCGGAGACAGTGCTGGACAATGAGCAGTTCTTC. V usage is TRBV5-1 and J usage is TRBJ2-1, with D possibly being TRBD1 (5 bases). V shed 7 bases and J shed 5 bases, with 16 bases lying between them. The CDR3 runs to 14 residues. Germline-derived CDR1 and CDR2 are SGHRS and YFSETQ.

This clonotype was picked up a small number of times. The CDR3 protein is CASSLEWDRIYGYTF. The CDR3 DNA follows: TGCGCCAGCAGCTTGGAATGGGACAGAATTTATGGCTACACCTTC. This chain connects TRBV5-1 to TRBJ1-2; 7 nucleotides match TRBD1. The junction had 7 bases not matched to a gene; V was cut back by 0 bases and J by 5 bases. This CDR3 region has 15 residues. The germline V gene has CDR1 SGHRS and CDR2 YFSETQ.

This clonotype has ten or more counts. DNA for the CDR3: TGCAGCGCGGGGGGGGAAGCTTTCTTT. Translated, it gives CSAGGEAFF. V gene TRBV29-1 combines with J gene TRBJ1-1; maybe TRBD1 (5 bases). The CDR3 spans 9 residues. With 7 bases removed from V and 8 bases from J, the gap between germline ends came to 8 bases. Germline assignment: CDR1 SQVTM and CDR2 ANQGSEA.

This clonotype has only a few counts. This chain uses TRBV7-6 with TRBJ1-1, with a possible D match to TRBD1 (6 bases). V was pared by 2 bases and J by 1 base, with 17 bases between. This CDR3 has 17 residues. The V gene's germline CDR1 is SGHVS and CDR2 FNYEAQ. The CDR3 region has the DNA TGTGCCAGCAGCTTAAACACAGGGTGGGAAGGGAACACTGAAGCTTTCTTT. This sequence encodes CASSLNTGWEGNTEAFF.

The chain joins TRBV11-2 to TRBJ2-5; D unresolved. In germline, CDR1 is SGHAT, CDR2 FQNNGV. V lost 3 bases and J 3 bases, leaving 11 bases between the germline ends. CDR3 size: 14 residues. CDR3 residues: CASSFATREETQYF. CDR3 bases: TGTGCCAGCAGCTTCGCAACCCGGGAAGAGACCCAGTACTTC.

V usage is TRBV9 and J usage is TRBJ2-6; D is possibly TRBD1 (5 bases). This CDR3 is built from 14 residues. The V end was cut by 0 bases, the J end by 4 bases, with 5 bases between. From germline, CDR1 is SGDLS and CDR2 YYNGEE. The CDR3 sequence: CASSVGQGANVLTF. Here the CDR3 DNA reads TGTGCCAGCAGCGTAGGACAGGGGGCCAACGTCCTGACTTTC.